This TCR beta chain was sequenced during a study of T-cell reconstitution after alpha-beta-depleted transplantation in children. Study-wide results and limits: Roughly two months post-transplant, alpha-beta T cells reportedly originated from several hundred graft clones that had expanded.

In the case of this clonotype: Its antigen is currently unknown.

Trimming stripped 5 bases from V and 2 bases from J, with 11 bases between. CDR3 length: 14 amino acids. Germline values: CDR1 SGHTA, CDR2 FQGTGA. TCRbeta library preparation incorporated unique molecular identifiers. TCRdb reprocessed the PCR reads with MiXCR, giving one entry per CDR3 protein. The repertoire holds about 830,000 distinct CDR3 sequences, with about 16% as singletons. The chain uses TRBV7-3 and TRBJ2-3; D not resolved. The specimen comprised PBMCs, mostly from graft donor cells, sampled 360 days after TCRalphabeta/CD19-depleted stem cell transplant. The sequence came from a male patient younger than 18 who had a stem cell transplant for acute lymphoblastic leukemia, so the T cells may come from the graft donor. CDR3 amino acids: CASSAERVTDTQYF. For the CDR3, the DNA is TGTGCCAGCAGCGCGGAGCGCGTCACAGATACGCAGTATTTT.